This T cell receptor beta chain was identified in a study of siplizumab effects on memory and regulatory T cells. Study-level points and caveats: The study found that siplizumab significantly reduced alloreactive sequences traceable to unstimulated CD4+ memory cells. No naive or memory phenotype could be assigned to roughly 75-96% of proliferating clones.

CDR1 and CDR2 (germline): MNHEY, SVGAGI. V lost 3 bases and J lost 7, with 18 bases in between. This CDR3 comprises 15 residues. Comment on this clone: Its antigen is undetermined.

Method: immunoSEQ multiplex PCR; TCRdb's copy keeps in-frame clones and lacks some. The table records approximately 100,000 clones, around 95% of them present only once. This TCR was recovered from a human donor in good health. The rearrangement links TRBV6-5 to TRBJ2-5; D uncertain. The sample was Tregs sorted from blood. CDR3 loop: CASSYSGVMKGTQYF. DNA of the CDR3: TGTGCCAGCAGTTATAGTGGGGTGATGAAGGGGACCCAGTACTTC.